Sequencing of this T cell receptor (beta chain) was carried out in a study of early T cells in non-severe SARS-CoV-2 infection. Study background: It was bulk RNA from unsorted whole blood that was sequenced, and the chains were unpaired. Notes on the study in general: Sequences matched to VDJdb favored anti-spike CD8 responses, while private and CD4 specificities were missed.

CDR1 is MNHEY, CDR2 SMNVEV, per germline (reference sequence). Trimming removed 4 bases from V and 1 base from J; junction bases left unmatched: 2. CDR3 length: 14 amino acids. This clonotype was detected ten times or more. The antigen remains undetermined. Molecules of cDNA were individually given unique molecular identifiers that were attached to them. TCRdb re-called the 5' RACE reads through MiXCR, storing one row per CDR3 protein. The sample has roughly 80,000 distinct CDR3 sequences, about 14% seen once. This chain connects TRBV27 to TRBJ1-1; 8 nucleotides line up with TRBD1. The receptor's source is an adult who was a healthcare worker with PCR-confirmed SARS-CoV-2 infection or an uninfected control (not recorded which). The sequenced sample consisted of whole blood. The DNA of the CDR3 is TGTGCCAGCAGTTCCGGACAGGGGAACACTGAAGCTTTCTTT. Amino acid sequence: CASSSGQGNTEAFF.